This TCR beta chain was identified during a study of blood T cells in healthy people across ages. Findings and caveats of the study: Considered underestimates were the diversity estimates obtained from one million T cells.

On this clonotype: The antigen remains unidentified.

This CDR3 is 16 amino acids long. Germline V gene data show CDR1 as SEHNR and CDR2 as FQNEAQ (reference sequence). V lost 5 bases and J 3 bases, leaving 14 bases between the germline ends. Together with a sample-barcoded 5' primer, a J-beta primer mix was included in a second PCR lasting roughly 6 to 12 cycles. TCRdb used MiXCR to reprocess the 5' RACE reads, holding one entry per CDR3 protein. The sample has about 970,000 distinct CDR3 sequences; just over 50% are singletons. The clonotype was recovered from a woman in her fifties or sixties in good health. The chain carries TRBV7-9 and TRBJ2-6; D possibly corresponds to TRBD1 (6 bases). Sequencing used blood. DNA for the CDR3: TGTGCCAGCAGCCCGCTCCAGGGGTATGGGGCCAACGTCCTGACTTTC. Translating it yields CASSPLQGYGANVLTF.